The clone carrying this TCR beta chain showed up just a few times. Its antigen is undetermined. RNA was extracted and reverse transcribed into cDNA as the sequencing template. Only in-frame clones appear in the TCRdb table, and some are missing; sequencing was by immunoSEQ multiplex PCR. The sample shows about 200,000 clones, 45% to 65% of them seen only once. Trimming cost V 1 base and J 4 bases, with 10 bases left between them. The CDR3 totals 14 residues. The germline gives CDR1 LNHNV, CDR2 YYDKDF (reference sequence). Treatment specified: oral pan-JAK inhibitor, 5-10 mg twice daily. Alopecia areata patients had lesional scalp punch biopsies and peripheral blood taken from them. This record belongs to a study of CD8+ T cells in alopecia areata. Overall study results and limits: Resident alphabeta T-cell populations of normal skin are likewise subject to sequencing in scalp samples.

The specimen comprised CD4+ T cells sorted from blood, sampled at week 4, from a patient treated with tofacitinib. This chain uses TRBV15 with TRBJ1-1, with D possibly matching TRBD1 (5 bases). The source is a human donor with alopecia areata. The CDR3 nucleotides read TGTGCCACCAGCAGAGGGGGGAGTGGCACTGAAGCTTTCTTT. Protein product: CATSRGGSGTEAFF.